This TCR beta chain is from a study of cytomegalovirus exposure and HLA in healthy donors. A multiplex PCR was run with 60 Vbeta primers and 13 Jbeta primers. Using immunoSEQ multiplex PCR, the repertoire was profiled, and TCRdb retains in-frame clones only, with some absent. Of about 120,000 clones listed, about three quarters are singletons. Germline CDR1 is KGHSH and CDR2 is LQKENI. CDR3 size: 14 residues. The ends were cut back, 2 bases at V and 0 bases at J, with 7 bases in the middle. This clone occurred a few times. The same CDR3 is also encoded by other DNA sequences in this sample. This clonotype was obtained from a female donor in good health and CMV-seronegative. The chain combines TRBV18 with TRBJ1-1; D may be TRBD1 (5 bases). Sequenced material: PBMCs. CDR3 sequence reads: CASSPGALNTEAFF. Written as DNA, the CDR3 is TGTGCCAGCTCACCAGGGGCCTTGAACACTGAAGCTTTCTTT.